This T cell receptor (beta chain) is drawn from a study of T cell responses to AZD1222 COVID-19 vaccine. Method: immunoSEQ multiplex PCR; TCRdb's copy keeps in-frame clones and lacks some. Of tens of thousands of clones listed, roughly 94% are singletons. Note on this clone: The antigen is undetermined.

Study outcomes and limitations: Among those given AZD1222, only six were seropositive at baseline. Repertoires were obtained only post-peak T cell response. Among the donors, most were white British and more were female, and clonal diversity was possibly underestimated.

The clonotype was recovered from an adult in good health. Specimen: peripheral blood, collected on day 0 of AZD1222 vaccination.

CDR3 bases: TGCAGCGTTGAAAGGGGGAACACTGAAGCTTTCTTT. It encodes CSVERGNTEAFF. The chain carries TRBV29-1 and TRBJ1-1; D may be TRBD1 (5 bases). CDR1 is SQVTM, CDR2 ANQGSEA, per germline. Trimming shortened V by 2 bases and J by 1 base, and 5 bases separated the two germline ends. The CDR3 runs to 12 residues. Using reference TRBV29-1 and TRBJ1-1 for the parts outside the CDR3, the full variable domain is SAVISQKPSRDICQRGTSLTIQCQVDSQVTMMFWYRQQPGQSLTLIATANQGSEATYESGFVIDKFPISRPNLTFSTLTVSNMSPEDSSIYLCSVERGNTEAFFGQGTRLTVV.